Listed below are T cell receptor beta chains from one sample, sequenced in a study of human T cells and chemical hapten exposure. TCRdb reprocessed the reads via MiXCR and lists one record per CDR3 protein. This sample yields around 120,000 distinct CDR3 sequences, of which less than 10% are seen a single time; just over 1.4% belongs to the top ten. The sequenced sample consisted of whole blood. The receptors here all came from a human donor in good health. Some clones in this sample may be carry-over from other donors' samples. Each CDR3 is given without its conserved first and last residue. The D gene is left open where the match is weak.

TRBV20-1	TRBJ2-7	.	SANPLSGLGDDEQY
TRBV4-3	TRBJ1-4	.	ASSQDRQAINEKLF
TRBV14	TRBJ2-5	.	ASSQQPVSGAMRRETQY
TRBV5-1	TRBJ2-3	TRBD1	ASSFLGQGASDTQY
TRBV7-2	TRBJ1-3	.	ASSLARGAAGNTIY
TRBV3-1	TRBJ2-1	TRBD1	ASSSQGQAYNEQF
TRBV7-2	TRBJ2-5	.	ASSPPPGRETQY
TRBV2	TRBJ2-3	.	ASSARGMGTDTQY
TRBV6-5	TRBJ1-1	.	ASSSGQMNTEAF
TRBV7-9	TRBJ1-4	.	ASSLLGAGDEKLF
TRBV20-1	TRBJ2-7	TRBD2	SVPSGSASSYEQY
TRBV14	TRBJ2-3	.	ASSGSWSTDTQY
TRBV5-1	TRBJ1-1	.	ASSYGSTEAF
TRBV6-6	TRBJ2-1	TRBD2	ASSGLANEQF
TRBV12-5	TRBJ2-2	.	ASGLVLTSNTGELF
TRBV5-4	TRBJ1-4	.	ASGVGQNEKLF
TRBV6-1	TRBJ1-1	.	ASSEGVGQGSNTEAF
TRBV7-9	TRBJ2-1	.	ASSLEGTPREQF
TRBV10-1	TRBJ1-1	TRBD1	ASQGTGGSTEAF
TRBV4-3	TRBJ2-7	.	ASSQDRTLSYEQY
TRBV10-3	TRBJ2-3	TRBD2	AISEKPGVAGTRADTQY
TRBV29-1	TRBJ2-1	.	SVETGEYNEQF
TRBV6-5	TRBJ2-2	.	ASSAAMDGAVGELF
TRBV9	TRBJ2-4	.	ASSSSQGIAKNIQY
TRBV2	TRBJ2-5	TRBD2	ASSSDQGGQETQY
TRBV20-1	TRBJ1-1	.	SARGVIGGAF
TRBV18	TRBJ1-1	TRBD1	ASSPGQGITEAF
TRBV7-9	TRBJ1-2	.	ASSLAGRGTNYGYT
TRBV6-5	TRBJ1-1	.	ASTPTGKTEAF
TRBV20-1	TRBJ2-3	TRBD2	SARGGGSGGETDTQY
TRBV6-5	TRBJ1-6	.	ASKYSSGQGRSPLH
TRBV9	TRBJ2-1	TRBD1	ASSVDGTGNNEQF
TRBV13	TRBJ2-2	TRBD2	ASSARTSVTGELF
TRBV13	TRBJ2-1	TRBD1	ASSLPGQGGYEQF
TRBV10-2	TRBJ2-1	TRBD2	ASSESQREAPYNEQF
TRBV7-3	TRBJ2-2	.	ASSLTYRPGELF
TRBV7-2	TRBJ2-7	TRBD1	ASSLPQGASYEQY
TRBV7-9	TRBJ2-2	TRBD2	ASRPKGGRENTGELF
TRBV30	TRBJ2-1	.	AWSPGGAEQF
TRBV20-1	TRBJ2-4	TRBD2	SARDFGKLSGGAKNIQY
TRBV6-5	TRBJ2-1	.	ASSYADRSNEQF
TRBV27	TRBJ2-2	.	ASSLVGALYDSTGELF